Included here is one T cell receptor beta chain sequence, with context. Antigen specificity is unknown. The Oncomine TCR Beta short-read assay was applied to DNA of cultured CD4+ T cells. It was from cultured CD4+ T cells that genomic DNA was extracted. A single record per CDR3 protein comes from TCRdb applying MiXCR to the PCR reads. Among some 3,500 distinct CDR3 sequences listed, about 25% were seen once. The germline V gene has CDR1 MNHNS and CDR2 SASEGT. The CDR3 is 19 residues long. V lost 4 bases, J lost 4 bases, and 28 bases lay in between. The treatment was: roughly 10-day PBMC culture with coronavirus spike peptide pools or control peptides (ViraFEST assay). It was before the COVID-19 pandemic (2011-2018) that the unexposed donor's CD4+ T cells were collected. The sample is drawn from a study of vaccination and CD4 T cells after COVID-19.

Source material: CD4+ T cells from blood, cultured in vitro. This chain joins TRBV6-1 and TRBJ1-2; tentatively, D is TRBD1 (6 bases). This sequence originates from a human donor in good health. CDR3 in DNA: TGTGCCAGCAGTGGGGAAACCCGAGGGGGAACTCAGGGGTTCTATGGCTACACCTTC. The encoded protein is CASSGETRGGTQGFYGYTF.